Included here is one T cell receptor (beta chain) sequence, with context. This specimen belongs to a study of T cell changes during pregnancy in multiple sclerosis. This table comes from immunoSEQ multiplex PCR, and its TCRdb copy is limited to in-frame clones, with some not included. The top ten hold roughly 0.55% of the sample, which has 40,000 to 50,000 clones, 92% seen once. V lost 6 bases, J lost 3 bases, and 18 bases lay in between. CDR1 is ENHRY, CDR2 SYGVKD, per germline. The CDR3 contains 15 residues. The chain employs TRBV10-3 and TRBJ2-7; a possible D gene is TRBD1 (5 bases). The sequence came from a female donor with multiple sclerosis, enrolled in a pregnancy study. This material consisted of CD4+ T cells from peripheral blood mononuclear cells, taken in the third trimester of pregnancy. CDR3 protein: CAIRKGVAPDYEQYF. CDR3 DNA: TGTGCCATCAGAAAAGGGGTAGCACCGGACTACGAGCAGTACTTC.